This T cell receptor beta chain was identified in a study of post-analysis software for immune sequencing data. Study summary: Relapsing-remitting, secondary progressive and progressive-relapsing forms of multiple sclerosis all featured among disease courses. Overall study results and limits: In patients, about five TRBV segments were more frequent than in controls, with TRBV5-6, TRBV5-1 and TRBV20-1 among them.

This clonotype was detected ten times or more. The antigen is not known. Its ends do not fully match the called genes, so a read error is possible. Libraries were made from TCR beta cDNA, and they carried unique molecular identifiers. In TCRdb, the PCR reads were re-called with MiXCR into one record per CDR3 protein. Here the sample spans hundreds of thousands of distinct CDR3 sequences, just under 30% being singletons. CDR1 and CDR2 (germline): SGHRS, YFSETQ. The CDR3 is 13 amino acids. The chain couples TRBV5-1 to TRBJ2-5; D gene uncertain. The sequence came from a girl aged 5-17 years with multiple sclerosis. The specimen was blood. The CDR3 DNA reads TGTGCCAGCAGCTTAGTCGGAGAAGAGACCCAGTACTTC. Its protein is CASSLVGEETQYF.